One sample yielded the 12 T cell receptor beta chains listed below, sequenced in a study of graft-versus-host responses after intestinal transplantation (dated by TCRdb to 2020 to 2023). The method behind the library was the immunoSEQ multiplex PCR assay. This is the immuneACCESS table as TCRdb keeps it, with only in-frame sequences that have V and J called. A part of the clones is gone; compared with another copy, unresolved V genes explain less than half, and the rest is unexplained. The sample table shows approximately 97,000 clones, and around 91% are seen once. The ten top clones hold more than 0.15% of the sample. Read against the paper, the sample's time point label means: cells obtained before transplantation from donor or recipient. No antigen has been identified for these receptors. The source material was unstimulated CD4+ T cells sorted from spleen or lymph node cells, sampled before transplant. These receptors came from a human donor who was the organ donor for an intestinal transplant.

This clone was counted a single time. The gene calls are TRBV7-6 and TRBJ2-7, with TRBD2 matching over 7 bases. Germline V gene data show CDR1 as SGHVS and CDR2 as FNYEAQ. V shed 5 bases, J shed 3 bases, and the junction held 10 bases outside the gene matches. This CDR3 is built from 15 residues. Here the CDR3 reads CASSRFGPSGYEQYF. The CDR3 DNA reads TGTGCCAGCAGCCGATTCGGACCTAGCGGCTACGAGCAGTACTTC.

A word on this clone: At one of its ends the junction is not consistent with the germline gene, which may arise from a read error. This chain joins TRBV7-9 and TRBJ2-7, with TRBD1 identical over 12 bases. CDR1 is SEHNR, CDR2 FQNEAQ, per germline (reference sequence). CDR3 size: 14 residues. The CDR3 nucleotides are TGTGCCAGCAGCTTAGCGGGGACAGGGGGCCACAGGCACTTC. This gives the protein CASSLAGTGGHRHF.

The chain combines TRBV10-3 with TRBJ2-2; D may be TRBD2 (5 bases). V shed 2 bases and J shed 7 bases, with 14 bases lying between them. Germline V CDR1 and CDR2: ENHRY, SYGVKD. This CDR3 is 15 amino acids long. CDR3 DNA sequence: TGTGCCATCAGTGAGCTCGGGGATCTTGGCGGGGAGCTGTTTTTT. Protein: CAISELGDLGGELFF.

The DNA for the CDR3 is TGTGCCAGCAGTTTGCTGGGACACCGGTCCTCTGGGGCCAACGTCCTGACTTTC. Translating gives CASSLLGHRSSGANVLTF. The J gene is TRBJ2-6, the V gene TRBV28, with D perhaps TRBD1 (6 bases). CDR1 and CDR2 from the germline V gene are MDHEN and SYDVKM. The length of the CDR3 is 18 residues. Trimming took 3 bases from V and 0 from J, leaving 15 bases between them.

V is TRBV11-2 and J is TRBJ2-5, with D unclear. This CDR3 spans 13 amino acids. With 5 bases removed from V and 6 bases from J, the gap between germline ends came to 13 bases. Germline-derived CDR1 and CDR2 are SGHAT and FQNNGV. For the CDR3, the DNA is TGTGCCAGCAGCGTGGCCCCAGGAAAGACCCAGTACTTC. This sequence encodes CASSVAPGKTQYF.

Of note for this clone: The same CDR3 can be traced to other DNA sequences in this sample. The gene calls are TRBV4-2 and TRBJ2-5; D remains ambiguous. Trimming removed 0 bases from V and 1 base from J, with 12 bases in between. The germline V gene has CDR1 LGHNA and CDR2 YNFKEQ. The CDR3 contains 16 residues. Written as DNA, the CDR3 is TGTGCCAGCAGCCAAGACCCAGCTTCGGGCCAAGAGACCCAGTACTTC. This encodes CASSQDPASGQETQYF.

J is TRBJ2-4 and V is TRBV7-2; D unresolved. Trimming left V 0 bases short and J 9 bases short, with 6 bases between. Germline loops: CDR1 SGHTA, CDR2 FQGNSA. There are 12 residues in the CDR3. CDR3 residues: CASSLALGIQYF. The CDR3 DNA reads as TGTGCCAGCAGCTTAGCGCTCGGCATTCAGTACTTC.

The chain combines TRBV19 with TRBJ2-7; TRBD1 might be the D (6 bases). Germline V gene data show CDR1 as LNHDA and CDR2 as SQIVND (reference sequence). The CDR3 extends over 13 amino acids. Trimming cost V 4 bases and J 6 bases, with 13 bases left between them. The CDR3 nucleotides read TGTGCCAGTAGTAGCAGCAGGGGCGTCGAGCAGTACTTC. Translating it yields CASSSSRGVEQYF.

This sequence joins TRBV4-1 and TRBJ2-3, with 10 bases that match TRBD2. The CDR3 totals 18 residues. Germline lookup yields CDR1 MGHRA and CDR2 YSYEKL. V shed 5 bases and J 6 bases; nucleotides not matched to a gene: 17. CDR3 in amino acids: CASSSGELAGTFGDTQYF. CDR3 coding DNA: TGCGCCAGCAGCTCTGGGGAACTAGCGGGGACCTTCGGCGATACGCAGTATTTT.

V gene TRBV4-3 combines with J gene TRBJ1-2; D is possibly TRBD1 (6 bases). This CDR3 contains 14 residues. The germline V gene has CDR1 LGHNA and CDR2 YSLEER. Trimming stripped 4 bases from V and 2 bases from J, with 11 bases between. The CDR3 DNA reads as TGCGCCAGCAGCCGACAGGACGGGAACTATGGCTACACCTTC. Its translation is CASSRQDGNYGYTF.

The count of this clone is one. V and J are TRBV7-3 and TRBJ2-7; 8 bases map to TRBD2. With 3 bases clipped from V and 2 bases from J, the junction kept 6 bases outside the gene matches. The CDR3 covers 15 residues. CDR1 and CDR2 from the germline V gene are SGHTA and FQGTGA. The CDR3 nucleotides read TGTGCCAGCAGCTTTGCAGCGGGGGCCCCCTACGAGCAGTACTTC. Amino acid sequence: CASSFAAGAPYEQYF.

V usage is TRBV6-1 and J usage is TRBJ2-7; D may be TRBD1 (5 bases). The V end lost 1 base, the J end lost 0 bases, and 10 bases lay between the germline ends. CDR1 MNHNS and CDR2 SASEGT come from the germline V gene. This CDR3 contains 15 residues. In nucleotides, the CDR3 is TGTGCCAGCAGTGAAGGGGCAGGGCCCTCCTACGAGCAGTACTTC. Encoded protein: CASSEGAGPSYEQYF.